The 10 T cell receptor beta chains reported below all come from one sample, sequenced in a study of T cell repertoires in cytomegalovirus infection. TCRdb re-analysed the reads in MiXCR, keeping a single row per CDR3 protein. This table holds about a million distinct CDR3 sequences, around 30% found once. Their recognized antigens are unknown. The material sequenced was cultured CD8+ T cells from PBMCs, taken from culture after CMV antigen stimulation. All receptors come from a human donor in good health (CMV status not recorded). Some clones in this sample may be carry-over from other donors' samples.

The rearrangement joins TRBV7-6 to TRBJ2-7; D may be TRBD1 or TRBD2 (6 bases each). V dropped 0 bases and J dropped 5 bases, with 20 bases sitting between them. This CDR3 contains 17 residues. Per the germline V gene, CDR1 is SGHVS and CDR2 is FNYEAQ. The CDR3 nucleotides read TGTGCCAGCAGCTTAGCGTCTGCATGGGGGGCAGGTAACGAGCAGTACTTC. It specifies CASSLASAWGAGNEQYF.

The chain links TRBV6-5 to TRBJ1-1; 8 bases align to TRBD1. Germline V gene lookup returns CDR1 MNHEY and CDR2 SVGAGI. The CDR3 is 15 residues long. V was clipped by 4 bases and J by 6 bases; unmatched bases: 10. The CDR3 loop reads CASSFPRQGYSEAFF. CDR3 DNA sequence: TGTGCCAGCAGTTTTCCGAGACAGGGGTATTCTGAAGCTTTCTTT.

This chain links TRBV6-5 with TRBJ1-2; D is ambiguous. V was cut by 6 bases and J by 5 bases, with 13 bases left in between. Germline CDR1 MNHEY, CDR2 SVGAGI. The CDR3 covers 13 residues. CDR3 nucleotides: TGTGCCAGCAGCTGGACCGGTTTTTATGGCTACACCTTC. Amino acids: CASSWTGFYGYTF.

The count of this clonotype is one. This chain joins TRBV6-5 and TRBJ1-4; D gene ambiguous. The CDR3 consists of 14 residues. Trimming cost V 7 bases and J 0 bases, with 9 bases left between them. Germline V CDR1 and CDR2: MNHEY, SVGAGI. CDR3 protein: CASNDGTTNEKLFF. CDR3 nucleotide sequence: TGTGCCAGCAACGACGGAACAACTAATGAAAAACTGTTTTTT.

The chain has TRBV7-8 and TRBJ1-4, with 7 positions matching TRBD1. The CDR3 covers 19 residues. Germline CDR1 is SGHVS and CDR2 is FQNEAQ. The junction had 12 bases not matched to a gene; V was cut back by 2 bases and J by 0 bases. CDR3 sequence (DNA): TGTGCCAGCAGCTTATCCCGACAGGGCCCTCTCTCAACTAATGAAAAACTGTTTTTT. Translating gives CASSLSRQGPLSTNEKLFF.

The CDR3 DNA follows: TGTGCCAGCCACTCCGGGACAGGGGGTCGTACTGAAGCTTTCTTT. Amino acid sequence: CASHSGTGGRTEAFF. The genes are TRBV18 and TRBJ1-1; 11 bases are a match to TRBD1. This CDR3 spans 15 amino acids. Per germline, CDR1 KGHSH and CDR2 LQKENI. V shed 8 bases, J shed 5 bases, and the junction held 10 bases outside the gene matches.

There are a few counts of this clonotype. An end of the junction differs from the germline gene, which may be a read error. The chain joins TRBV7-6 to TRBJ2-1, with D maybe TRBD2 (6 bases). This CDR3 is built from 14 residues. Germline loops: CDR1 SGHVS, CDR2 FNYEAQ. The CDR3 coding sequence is TGTGCTAGCAGCTTAGGATGGGGGGAGAATGAGCAGTTCTTC. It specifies CASSLGWGENEQFF.

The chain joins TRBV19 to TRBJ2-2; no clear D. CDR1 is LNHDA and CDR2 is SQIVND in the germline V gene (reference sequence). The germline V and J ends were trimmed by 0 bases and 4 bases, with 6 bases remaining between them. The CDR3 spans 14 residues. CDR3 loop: CASSIDGPTGELFF. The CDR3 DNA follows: TGTGCCAGTAGTATAGACGGACCCACCGGGGAGCTGTTTTTT. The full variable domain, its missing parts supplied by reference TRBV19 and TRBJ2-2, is DGGITQSPKYLFRKEGQNVTLSCEQNLNHDAMYWYRQDPGQGLRLIYYSQIVNDFQKGDIAEGYSVSREKKESFPLTVTSAQKNPTAFYLCASSIDGPTGELFFGEGSRLTVL.

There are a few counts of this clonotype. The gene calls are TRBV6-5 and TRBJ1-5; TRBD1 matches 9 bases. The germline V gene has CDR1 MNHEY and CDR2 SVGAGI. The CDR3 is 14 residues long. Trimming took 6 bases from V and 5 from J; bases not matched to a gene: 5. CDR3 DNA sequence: TGTGCCAGCAGCTATGGACAGGGGTATCAGCCCCAGCATTTT. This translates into CASSYGQGYQPQHF.

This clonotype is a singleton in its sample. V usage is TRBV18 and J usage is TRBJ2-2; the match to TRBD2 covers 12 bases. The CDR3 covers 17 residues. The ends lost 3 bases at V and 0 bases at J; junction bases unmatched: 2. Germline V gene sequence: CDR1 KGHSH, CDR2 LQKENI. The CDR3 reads CASSPGLAGSNTGELFF. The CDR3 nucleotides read TGTGCCAGCTCACCCGGACTAGCGGGGTCGAACACCGGGGAGCTGTTTTTT.